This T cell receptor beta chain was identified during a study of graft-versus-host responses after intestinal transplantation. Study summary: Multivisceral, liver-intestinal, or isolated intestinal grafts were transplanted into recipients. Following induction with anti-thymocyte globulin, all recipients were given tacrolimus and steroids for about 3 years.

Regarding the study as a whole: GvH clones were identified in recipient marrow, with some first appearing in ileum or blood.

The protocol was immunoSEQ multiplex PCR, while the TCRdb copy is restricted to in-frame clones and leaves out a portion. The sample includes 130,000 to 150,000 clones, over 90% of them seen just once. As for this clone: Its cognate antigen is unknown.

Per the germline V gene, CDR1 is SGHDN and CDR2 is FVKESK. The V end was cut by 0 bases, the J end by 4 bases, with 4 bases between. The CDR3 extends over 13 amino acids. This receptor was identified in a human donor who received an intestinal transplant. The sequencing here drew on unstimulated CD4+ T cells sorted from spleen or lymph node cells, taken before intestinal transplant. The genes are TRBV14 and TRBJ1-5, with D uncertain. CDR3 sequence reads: CASSQDGNQPQHF. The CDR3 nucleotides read TGTGCCAGCAGCCAAGATGGGAATCAGCCCCAGCATTTT.